Listed here are 15 T cell receptor beta chains from one sample, sequenced in a study of shared clonotypes between healthy human individuals. Produced via immunoSEQ multiplex PCR; TCRdb's table is partial and in-frame only. This repertoire shows more than 500,000 clones, 85% to 95% found once; its top ten account for over 0.1%. Naive CD8 isolation took CD45RO-negative cells positively selected for CCR7 and excluded terminally differentiated effector memory CD45RA+ cells. Sequencing was done on a sample of naive CD8+ T cells sorted from blood. All receptors derive from a woman in her twenties or thirties in good health.

CDR3 sequence (DNA): TGTGCCAGCAGTTTTGTGGGGGAAATTAACTACGAGCAGTACTTC. Translating it yields CASSFVGEINYEQYF. V usage is TRBV28 and J usage is TRBJ2-7, with D tentatively TRBD1 or TRBD2 (5 bases each). This CDR3 has 15 residues. Germline V gene sequence: CDR1 MDHEN, CDR2 SYDVKM. Trimming left V 3 bases short and J 3 bases short, with 15 bases between.

This chain joins TRBV28 and TRBJ2-5; 8 bases align to TRBD1. The trim removed 6 bases at V and 2 bases at J, leaving 8 bases unmatched. CDR1 and CDR2 (germline): MDHEN, SYDVKM. The CDR3 has 15 amino acids. CDR3 sequence (DNA): TGTGCCAGCAGCCAGGGGGCGCGGGGACAAGAGACCCAGTACTTC. Translated, it gives CASSQGARGQETQYF.

The chain couples TRBV13 to TRBJ2-5; 7 bases match TRBD1. Gene TRBJ2-7 matches the end of the DNA better, so the J call may be wrong. The CDR3 has 14 residues. Per the germline V gene, CDR1 is PRHDT and CDR2 is FYEKMQ (reference sequence). CDR3 sequence: CASSFDRATDEQYF. Written as DNA, the CDR3 is TGTGCCAGCAGCTTTGACAGGGCAACTGACGAGCAGTACTTC.

The chain carries TRBV28 and TRBJ1-2; TRBD1 matches 10 bases. The CDR3 spans 15 residues. The V and J ends lost 5 bases and 2 bases, in that order; junction bases with no gene match: 5. Germline CDR1 and CDR2: MDHEN and SYDVKM. Written as DNA, the CDR3 is TGTGCCAGCAGTCCAGCGGGACAGGGGAACTATGGCTACACCTTC. Translated, it gives CASSPAGQGNYGYTF.

The V call is TRBV28, the J call TRBJ2-1, with unresolved D. Trimming cost V 6 bases and J 5 bases, with 20 bases left between them. CDR3 length: 16 residues. Germline CDR1 MDHEN, CDR2 SYDVKM. CDR3 residues: CASRPLSINVNNEQFF. DNA of the CDR3: TGTGCCAGCAGACCACTCTCGATAAACGTAAACAATGAGCAGTTCTTC.

V and J are TRBV15 and TRBJ1-1; no clear D. There are 13 residues in the CDR3. Germline lookup yields CDR1 LNHNV and CDR2 YYDKDF (reference sequence). Deletions cut 0 bases from V and 3 bases from J, with 5 bases between. The CDR3 region has the DNA TGTGCCACCAGCAGAGAAACGGACACTGAAGCTTTCTTT. This sequence encodes CATSRETDTEAFF.

The chain uses TRBV19 and TRBJ1-2, with TRBD1 matching over 7 bases. CDR3 length equals 13 residues. V dropped 8 bases and J dropped 3; count of bases not matched to a gene: 6. Germline loops: CDR1 LNHDA, CDR2 SQIVND (reference sequence). In DNA form, the CDR3 reads TGTGCCAGTCACAGGGGCTGGGACTATGGCTACACCTTC. Protein: CASHRGWDYGYTF.

V is TRBV28 and J is TRBJ2-7, with D unresolved. The V and J ends lost 5 bases and 1 base respectively, with 15 bases between them. The CDR3 consists of 15 residues. The germline V gene encodes CDR1 MDHEN and CDR2 SYDVKM. The chain's CDR3 is CASSVPVRPSYEQYF. The CDR3 DNA is TGTGCCAGCAGTGTCCCAGTTAGACCATCCTACGAGCAGTACTTC.

A single count supports this clone. For the CDR3, the DNA is TGTGCCAGCAGTCCGGGACTAGCGGGAGGCGAGGTAAAAACGCAGTATTTT. Protein product: CASSPGLAGGEVKTQYF. The V gene is TRBV27, the J gene TRBJ2-3; 15 bases fit TRBD2. CDR1 MNHEY and CDR2 SMNVEV come from the germline V gene (reference sequence). After removal of 5 bases from V and 9 bases from J, the junction contained 12 bases not matched to a gene. The length of the CDR3 is 17 residues.

The V and J genes are TRBV28 and TRBJ1-5; TRBD1 aligns across 9 bases. The germline V gene has CDR1 MDHEN and CDR2 SYDVKM. The junction had 8 bases not matched to a gene; V was cut back by 4 bases and J by 4 bases. The CDR3 spans 16 residues. The CDR3 DNA is TGTGCCAGCAGTTCCCCCCGGGACAGGGTTAATCAGCCCCAGCATTTT. Its protein is CASSSPRDRVNQPQHF.

The table lists this clone with a few counts. V usage is TRBV6-5 and J usage is TRBJ2-7; no clear D. V dropped 4 bases and J dropped 2 bases, with 3 bases sitting between them. The CDR3 covers 11 residues. Germline lookup yields CDR1 MNHEY and CDR2 SVGAGI. The CDR3, as DNA: TGTGCCAGCAGTTCGACCTACGAGCAGTACTTC. This encodes CASSSTYEQYF.

This clone was detected only once. The chain joins TRBV2 to TRBJ2-7; TRBD1 might be the D (6 bases). CDR1 and CDR2 (germline): SNHLY, FYNNEI. V was clipped by 7 bases and J by 5 bases, with 12 bases between them. This CDR3 contains 12 residues. As DNA, the CDR3 is TGTGCCAGCACCATCGGACAGCACGAGCAGTACTTC. Encoded protein: CASTIGQHEQYF.

This rearrangement joins TRBV5-4 to TRBJ2-5; 7 bases align to TRBD1. V was pared by 4 bases and J by 5 bases, with 11 bases of the junction left unmatched. In germline, CDR1 is SGHNT, CDR2 YYREEE (reference sequence). The CDR3 consists of 15 residues. Here the CDR3 DNA reads TGTGCCAGCAGCCCCGCTGACAGGGCGTTGGAGACCCAGTACTTC. Protein: CASSPADRALETQYF.

The chain has TRBV5-4 and TRBJ2-3; 10 nucleotides line up with TRBD2. In germline, CDR1 is SGHNT, CDR2 YYREEE (reference sequence). The CDR3 contains 14 residues. V shed 4 bases and J 9 bases; nucleotides not matched to a gene: 8. CDR3 region: CASSPRGAGGTQYF. In DNA, the CDR3 is TGTGCCAGCAGCCCTCGGGGAGCGGGAGGGACGCAGTATTTT.

The chain has TRBV27 and TRBJ2-2; no clear D. Trimming cost V 1 base and J 7 bases, with 4 bases left between them. Germline lookup yields CDR1 MNHEY and CDR2 SMNVEV (reference sequence). This CDR3 is built from 12 residues. CDR3 protein: CASSLLDGELFF. CDR3 sequence (DNA): TGTGCCAGCAGTTTATTGGACGGGGAGCTGTTTTTT.